These 7 T cell receptor beta chains originate from one sample sequenced in a study of T cell repertoires and HLA-DP antigens. The data were produced by immunoSEQ multiplex PCR, yet TCRdb's version contains in-frame clones alone and is incomplete. The data contain around 110,000 clones, 80% to 95% of them seen just once; the ten biggest clones take up about 0.27%. These receptors have no identified antigens. The sequencing input was CD4+ T cells from PBMCs. The source is a woman between 18 and 29 years old in good health and CMV-seronegative.

The rearrangement joins TRBV28 to TRBJ2-7; the match to TRBD1 covers 12 bases. Trimming removed 3 bases from V and 7 bases from J; junction bases left unmatched: 10. CDR3 length: 16 residues. CDR1 and CDR2 from the germline V gene are MDHEN and SYDVKM. The CDR3 sequence is CASSFGTGGTRGEQYV. The CDR3 region has the DNA TGTGCCAGCAGTTTCGGGACAGGGGGCACCCGGGGGGAGCAGTACGTC.

The chain links TRBV12-5 to TRBJ1-2, with 7 positions matching TRBD1. With V trimmed by 0 bases and J by 4 bases, 14 bases remained unmatched. There are 18 residues in the CDR3. CDR1 and CDR2 (germline): LGHNT, FRNRAP. The CDR3 region is CASGLVTSGTALIYGYTF. As DNA, the CDR3 is TGTGCTAGTGGTTTGGTCACATCCGGGACAGCTCTTATCTATGGCTACACCTTC.

This clone was seen just once. The chain has TRBV29-1 and TRBJ1-1; D is undetermined. The CDR3 is 11 residues long. Germline lookup yields CDR1 SQVTM and CDR2 ANQGSEA. V was shortened by 6 bases and J by 1 base, with 6 bases between the two germline ends. The CDR3: CSVLRNTEAFF. CDR3 sequence (DNA): TGCAGCGTCCTCAGGAACACTGAAGCTTTCTTT.

The rearrangement uses TRBV7-3 and TRBJ2-3; D call uncertain. Germline CDR1 reads SGHTA; CDR2 reads FQGTGA. This CDR3 region has 13 residues. The V gene lost 0 bases and the J gene lost 5 bases, with 6 bases spanning the gap. The CDR3 DNA follows: TGTGCCAGCAGCTTAACCCCCCAAGATACGCAGTATTTT. It encodes CASSLTPQDTQYF.

This clone turned up a few times. J is TRBJ2-5 and V is TRBV5-6; D might be TRBD1 or TRBD2, each matching 5 bases. Trimming took off 4 bases at V and 7 bases at J, with 17 bases between the two ends. CDR1 and CDR2 from the germline V gene are SGHDT and YYEEEE. This CDR3 is 14 amino acids long. The CDR3 coding sequence is TGTGCCAGCAGCCACACCGGGACCCGGGGGACCCAGTACTTC. Translating it yields CASSHTGTRGTQYF. Full variable domain (outside the CDR3, taken from reference TRBV5-6 and TRBJ2-5): DAGVTQSPTHLIKTRGQQVTLRCSPKSGHDTVSWYQQALGQGPQFIFQYYEEEERQRGNFPDRFSGHQFPNYSSELNVNALLLGDSALYLCASSHTGTRGTQYFGPGTRLLVL.

This clone was seen a few times. V usage is TRBV27 and J usage is TRBJ2-7, with D maybe TRBD2 (6 bases). Germline V gene lookup returns CDR1 MNHEY and CDR2 SMNVEV (reference sequence). This CDR3 has 14 residues. V was pared by 6 bases and J by 6 bases, with 18 bases between. CDR3 loop: CASRVGTFPGEQYF. The CDR3 DNA follows: TGTGCCAGCAGGGTCGGGACTTTCCCGGGCGAGCAGTACTTC.

This chain connects TRBV5-5 to TRBJ2-3, with a weak D call TRBD2 (5 bases). Germline V gene data show CDR1 as SGHKS and CDR2 as YYEKEE (reference sequence). This CDR3 spans 15 amino acids. Deletions cut 1 base from V and 1 base from J, with 10 bases between. The DNA of the CDR3 is TGTGCCAGCAGCTTGCAGCGGCGAGGCACAGATACGCAGTATTTT. It encodes CASSLQRRGTDTQYF.